This TCR beta chain derives from a study of CD8 T cells in Susac syndrome. Regarding the study as a whole: The study admitted that it had a relatively small number of individuals in its TCR sequencing and HLA analysis.

CDR3 length equals 18 residues. The V gene lost 2 bases and the J gene lost 0 bases, with 17 bases spanning the gap. Germline CDR1 and CDR2: MNHEY and SMNVEV (reference sequence). With random hexamers, roughly 0.45 to 1 ug RNA was reverse transcribed. Across 54 Vbeta and 13 Jbeta, immunoSEQ multiplex PCR amplified TCR beta CDR3. TCRdb re-analysed the immunoSEQ multiplex PCR reads in MiXCR, keeping a single row per CDR3 protein. The data show roughly 200,000 distinct CDR3 sequences, with approximately 95% seen just once and 0.1% to 0.12% held by the top ten. As to this clonotype: As yet, its antigen is unknown.

Age- and sex-matched healthy donors served as the control group. TEMRA cells were FACS-enriched, unlike CD8+ and CD4+ T cells, which were negatively isolated. The sample comprised CD4+ T cells from PBMCs. V is TRBV27 and J is TRBJ1-3; no reliable D call. This sequence originates from a human donor in good health. The CDR3 loop reads CASSLPLRRRDSGNTIYF. The CDR3 DNA follows: TGTGCCAGCAGTTTACCCCTTCGGAGACGGGACTCTGGAAACACCATATATTTT.